A selection of T cell receptor beta chains follows, all from one sample in a study of cytotoxic CD8 clonotypes in ibrutinib-treated CLL. Here immunoSEQ multiplex PCR was the method, and the copy in TCRdb shows in-frame clones only, minus some. The sample yields around 150,000 clones, 80% seen once. The sequencing here drew on PBMCs, taken after 36 months of ibrutinib treatment. These receptors originate from a human donor with chronic lymphocytic leukemia. Each CDR3 is given without its conserved first and last residue. The D gene is left open where the match is weak.

d_call | j_call | v_call | cdr3_aa
- | TRBJ2-7 | TRBV5-1 | ASSLQGTYEQY
- | TRBJ2-5 | TRBV5-1 | ASSPGLVGNQETQY
- | TRBJ2-2 | TRBV2 | ASSQGNTGELF
- | TRBJ2-5 | TRBV27 | ASSLNGPWETQY
- | TRBJ1-5 | TRBV6-4 | ASSEVGMGPQH
- | TRBJ1-1 | TRBV25-1 | ASSDQIRTEAF
TRBD1 | TRBJ2-2 | TRBV19 | ASSPHTGGGTGELF
- | TRBJ2-2 | TRBV5-1 | ASSFRTSDVGELF
- | TRBJ2-7 | TRBV4-1 | ASSQDVWEAASYEQY
- | TRBJ2-5 | TRBV7-7 | ASSLAVRGKETQY
TRBD1 | TRBJ2-1 | TRBV5-1 | ASSAEPGQGYNEQF
- | TRBJ2-3 | TRBV19 | ASSGVSTDTQY
TRBD1 | TRBJ1-3 | TRBV5-1 | ASSPRTGPGNTIY
- | TRBJ2-1 | TRBV7-8 | ASSLVNNEQF
TRBD1 | TRBJ2-2 | TRBV4-1 | ASSQDPGQGYTGELF
- | TRBJ1-1 | TRBV7-3 | ASSLGHANTEAF
- | TRBJ1-1 | TRBV29-1 | SVDGVGTEAF
TRBD1 | TRBJ1-2 | TRBV7-3 | ASSPFHYQGANYGYT
- | TRBJ1-3 | TRBV18 | ASSPKLRTEKIGNTIY
TRBD2 | TRBJ2-1 | TRBV4-1 | ASSQTMSGGLNEQF
TRBD1 | TRBJ1-5 | TRBV19 | ASRRDSYSNQPQH
- | TRBJ2-7 | TRBV5-1 | ASSLGTGYSDYEQY
TRBD1 | TRBJ1-3 | TRBV5-1 | ASSQGAYSGNTIY
- | TRBJ1-2 | TRBV30 | AWQGANYGYT
TRBD1 | TRBJ2-3 | TRBV11-2 | ASSQGTAFRDTQY
TRBD1 | TRBJ2-7 | TRBV19 | ASSIFRGGDRGPYEQY
TRBD1 | TRBJ1-5 | TRBV6-1 | ASSLAGTGNQPQH
TRBD2 | TRBJ2-7 | TRBV5-4 | ASSLAGGLAGYEQY
- | TRBJ2-5 | TRBV6-5 | ASSYSPGRGETQY
- | TRBJ2-2 | TRBV5-1 | ASSSIGTPWDTGELF
- | TRBJ2-7 | TRBV4-1 | ASSQGVVQDEQY
- | TRBJ1-6 | TRBV10-3 | AISETRESGSNSPLH
- | TRBJ2-3 | TRBV25-1 | ASSVEGIRATDTQY
- | TRBJ2-2 | TRBV10-3 | AIRTGGRNTGELF
- | TRBJ2-5 | TRBV5-1 | ASSRGLLETQY
TRBD2 | TRBJ2-7 | TRBV19 | ATLGLAGQTYEQY
- | TRBJ1-3 | TRBV5-5 | ASSPGRVAGNTIY
TRBD1 | TRBJ2-2 | TRBV4-1 | ASSRPGGSNTGELF
- | TRBJ1-2 | TRBV28 | ASSPAPSYGYT
- | TRBJ1-1 | TRBV29-1 | SVEFGQNTEAF
TRBD1 | TRBJ1-2 | TRBV5-1 | ASSKGQHYGYT
- | TRBJ2-7 | TRBV10-3 | AISESSYEQY
TRBD1 | TRBJ1-1 | TRBV28 | ASSLFRTGGNTEAF
- | TRBJ2-7 | TRBV18 | ASSPQGRGVSEQY
TRBD1 | TRBJ1-6 | TRBV18 | ASSPPGQGNSPLH
- | TRBJ1-2 | TRBV6-6 | ASSSRGWGGYT
- | TRBJ2-7 | TRBV10-3 | AISGPPVVPEFNEQY
- | TRBJ1-2 | TRBV5-4 | ASSSFTGKIGSGYT
TRBD2 | TRBJ2-1 | TRBV5-1 | ASSSRLAGGQYEQF
- | TRBJ2-3 | TRBV2 | ASSDQRSTDTQY
TRBD1 | TRBJ2-7 | TRBV6-5 | ASSYKGQGYEQY